The clone carrying this TCR beta chain has just a few counts. The data were taken from a study of CD8 T cells in ankylosing spondylitis. Each CDR3 protein gets one entry after TCRdb re-called the 5' RACE reads with MiXCR. This table holds fewer than 250,000 distinct CDR3 sequences, 30% to 40% found once. Germline V gives CDR1 DFQATT, CDR2 SNEGSKA (reference sequence). Trimming pared 5 bases from V and 2 bases from J, leaving 14 bases between. The CDR3 contains 14 residues. The rearrangement joins TRBV20-1 to TRBJ2-3, with D possibly matching TRBD2 (5 bases). The sequence came from a male donor with ankylosing spondylitis or in good health (not recorded which). The sequenced sample consisted of blood, either unsorted or a sorted T cell fraction (not recorded which). The CDR3 region is CSAALREPTDTQYF. In nucleotides, the CDR3 is TGCAGTGCTGCCTTAAGGGAGCCCACAGATACGCAGTATTTT.